This T cell receptor (beta chain) was recorded in a study of CD8+CD57+ T cells in acquired aplastic anemia. Study-level background: An average of roughly 3 ug of DNA was obtained from sorted CD4+ and CD8+ cells. Sequencing produced an average of around 10 million reads per healthy donor for CD4+ cells.

Germline values: CDR1 LNHNV, CDR2 YYDKDF (reference sequence). This CDR3 has 12 residues. Genomic DNA, serving as template, underwent TCR beta VDJ and CDR3 profiling. TCRdb reprocessed the reads with MiXCR, giving one entry per CDR3 protein. The table lists about 48,000 distinct CDR3 sequences, around 70% of them singletons. General observations from the study: Significant differences in CD8+ Simpson's diversity were not observed between patients and controls. Some 29 shared CD8+ CDR3s appeared highly expressed within patients' immunodominant clones.

This clonotype was seen more than once but under ten times. Its antigen is not known. The specimen sequenced was sorted CD4+, CD8+, or CD8+CD57+ T cells (not recorded which) from PBMCs. The J gene is TRBJ2-1, the V gene TRBV15; D is possibly TRBD2 (5 bases). The end of the DNA is better explained by TRBJ2-5, so the J call may be wrong. The source of this sequence is a human donor in good health, serving as a control. CDR3 nucleotide sequence: TGTGCCACCAGCAGACCTGTCGGGGCCCAGTACTTC. Encoded protein: CATSRPVGAQYF.